The source of this T cell receptor beta chain is a study of radiotherapy plus CTLA-4 blockade in lung cancer. V trimming: 2 bases; J trimming: 1 base; junction bases outside the gene matches: 10. The CDR3 totals 18 residues. CDR1 ENHRY and CDR2 SYGVKD come from the germline V gene. TCRdb's copy holds only in-frame clones and misses some; the assay was immunoSEQ multiplex PCR. This sample yields around 56,000 clones, of which around 85% are seen a single time; approximately 16% belongs to the top ten. This sample comprised peripheral blood, obtained from a patient treated with radiotherapy plus ipilimumab. The TCR originated in a human donor with non-small cell lung cancer who had a complete response to radiotherapy plus ipilimumab. The J gene is TRBJ1-5, the V gene TRBV10-3, with TRBD1 identical over 8 bases. CDR3 protein: CAISEGTGPARSNQPQHF. The CDR3 DNA sequence: TGTGCCATCAGTGAGGGGACAGGCCCGGCGAGGAGCAATCAGCCCCAGCATTTT.